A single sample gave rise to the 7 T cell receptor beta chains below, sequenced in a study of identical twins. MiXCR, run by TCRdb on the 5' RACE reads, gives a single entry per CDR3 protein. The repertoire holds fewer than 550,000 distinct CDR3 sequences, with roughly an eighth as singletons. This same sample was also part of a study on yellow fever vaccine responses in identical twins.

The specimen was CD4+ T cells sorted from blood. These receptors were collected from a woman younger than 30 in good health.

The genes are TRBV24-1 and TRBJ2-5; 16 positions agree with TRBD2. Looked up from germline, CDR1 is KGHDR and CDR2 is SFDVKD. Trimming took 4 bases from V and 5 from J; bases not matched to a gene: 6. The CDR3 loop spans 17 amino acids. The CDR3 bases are TGTGCCACCAGTGACGCCGGGACTAGCGGGAGGGTGGAGACCCAGTACTTC. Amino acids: CATSDAGTSGRVETQYF.

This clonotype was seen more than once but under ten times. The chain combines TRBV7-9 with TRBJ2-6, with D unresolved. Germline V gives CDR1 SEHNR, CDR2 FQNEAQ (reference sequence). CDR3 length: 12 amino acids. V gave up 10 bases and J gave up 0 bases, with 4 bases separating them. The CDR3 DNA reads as TGTGCCATGGACTCTGGGGCCAACGTCCTGACTTTC. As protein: CAMDSGANVLTF. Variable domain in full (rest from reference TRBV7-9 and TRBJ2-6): DTGVSQNPRHKITKRGQNVTFRCDPISEHNRLYWYRQTLGQGPEFLTYFQNEAQLEKSRLLSDRFSAERPKGSFSTLEIQRTEQGDSAMYLCAMDSGANVLTFGAGSRLTVL.

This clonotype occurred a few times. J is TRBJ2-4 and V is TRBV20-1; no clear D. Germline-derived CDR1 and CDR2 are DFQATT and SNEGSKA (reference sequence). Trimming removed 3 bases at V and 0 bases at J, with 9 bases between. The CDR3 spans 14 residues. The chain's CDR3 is CSARVSSAKNIQYF. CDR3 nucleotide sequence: TGCAGTGCTAGGGTTAGCTCAGCCAAAAACATTCAGTACTTC.

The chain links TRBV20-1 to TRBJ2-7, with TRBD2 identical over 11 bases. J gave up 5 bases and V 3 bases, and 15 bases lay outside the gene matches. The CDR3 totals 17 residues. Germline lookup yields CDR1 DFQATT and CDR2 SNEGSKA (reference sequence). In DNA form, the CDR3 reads TGCAGTGCTAGCTTTCCGATAGCGGGGGGGAGGGCGAACGAGCAGTACTTC. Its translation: CSASFPIAGGRANEQYF.

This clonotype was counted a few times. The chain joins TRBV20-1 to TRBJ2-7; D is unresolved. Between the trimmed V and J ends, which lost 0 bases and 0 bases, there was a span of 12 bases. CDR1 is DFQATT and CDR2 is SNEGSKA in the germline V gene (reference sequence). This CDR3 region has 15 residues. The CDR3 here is CSARDRTQVSYEQYF. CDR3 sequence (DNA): TGCAGTGCTAGAGATCGTACGCAGGTCTCCTACGAGCAGTACTTC.

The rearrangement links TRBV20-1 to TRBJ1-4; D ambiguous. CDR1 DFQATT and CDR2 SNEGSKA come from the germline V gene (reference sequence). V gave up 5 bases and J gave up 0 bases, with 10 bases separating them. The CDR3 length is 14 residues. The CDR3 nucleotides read TGCAGTGCTTCGCGGGGAGCAACTAATGAAAAACTGTTTTTT. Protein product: CSASRGATNEKLFF.

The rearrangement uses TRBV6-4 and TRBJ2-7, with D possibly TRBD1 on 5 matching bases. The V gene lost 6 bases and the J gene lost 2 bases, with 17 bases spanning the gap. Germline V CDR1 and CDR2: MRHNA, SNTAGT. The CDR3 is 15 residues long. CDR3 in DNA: TGTGCCAGCAGAGGGGTCGGGCCTGACACCTACGAGCAGTACTTC. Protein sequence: CASRGVGPDTYEQYF.